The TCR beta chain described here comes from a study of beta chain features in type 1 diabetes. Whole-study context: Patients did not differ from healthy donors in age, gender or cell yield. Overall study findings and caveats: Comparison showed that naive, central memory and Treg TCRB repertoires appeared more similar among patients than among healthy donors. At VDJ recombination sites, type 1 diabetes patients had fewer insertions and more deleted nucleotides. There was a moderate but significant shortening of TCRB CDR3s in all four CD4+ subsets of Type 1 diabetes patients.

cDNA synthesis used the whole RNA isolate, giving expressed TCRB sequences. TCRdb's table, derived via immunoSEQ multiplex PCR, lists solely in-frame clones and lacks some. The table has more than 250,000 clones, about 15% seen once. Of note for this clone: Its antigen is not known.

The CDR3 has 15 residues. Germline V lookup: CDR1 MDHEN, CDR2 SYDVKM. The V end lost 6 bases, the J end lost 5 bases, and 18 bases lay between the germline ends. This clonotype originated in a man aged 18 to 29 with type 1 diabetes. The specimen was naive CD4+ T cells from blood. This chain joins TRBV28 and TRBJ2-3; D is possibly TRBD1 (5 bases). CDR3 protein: CASRIGADHRDTQYF. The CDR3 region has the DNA TGTGCCAGCAGAATAGGGGCCGACCATCGAGATACGCAGTATTTT.